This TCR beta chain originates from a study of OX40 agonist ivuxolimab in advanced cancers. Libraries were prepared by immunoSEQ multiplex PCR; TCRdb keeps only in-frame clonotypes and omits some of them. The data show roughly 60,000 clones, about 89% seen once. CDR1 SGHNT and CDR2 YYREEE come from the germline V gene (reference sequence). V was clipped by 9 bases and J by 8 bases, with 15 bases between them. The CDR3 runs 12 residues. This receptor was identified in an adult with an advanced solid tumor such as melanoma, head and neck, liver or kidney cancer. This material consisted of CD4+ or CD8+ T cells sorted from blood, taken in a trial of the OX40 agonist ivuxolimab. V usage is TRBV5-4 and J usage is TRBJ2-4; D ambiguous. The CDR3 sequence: CAIPSGRDIQYF. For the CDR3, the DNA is TGTGCCATCCCGTCGGGTCGAGACATTCAGTACTTC.